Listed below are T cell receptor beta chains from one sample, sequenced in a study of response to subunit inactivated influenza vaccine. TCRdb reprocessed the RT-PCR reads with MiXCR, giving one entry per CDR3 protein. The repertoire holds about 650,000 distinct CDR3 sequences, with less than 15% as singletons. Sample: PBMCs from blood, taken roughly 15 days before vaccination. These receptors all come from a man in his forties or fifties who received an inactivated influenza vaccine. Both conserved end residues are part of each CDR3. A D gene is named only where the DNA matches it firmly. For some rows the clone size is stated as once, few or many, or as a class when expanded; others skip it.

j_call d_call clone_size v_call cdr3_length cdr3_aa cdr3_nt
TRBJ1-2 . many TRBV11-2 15 CASSLAPVANYGYTF TGTGCCAGCAGCTTAGCGCCCGTAGCTAACTATGGCTACACCTTC
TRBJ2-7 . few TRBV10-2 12 CASMRGVYEQYF TGCGCCAGCATGCGCGGGGTCTACGAGCAGTACTTC
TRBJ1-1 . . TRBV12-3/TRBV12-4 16 CASSPPGGAMNTEAFF TGTGCCAGCAGTCCCCCGGGGGGGGCAATGAACACTGAAGCTTTCTTT
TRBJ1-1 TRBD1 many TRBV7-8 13 CASKLQGVTEAFF TGTGCCAGCAAACTTCAGGGGGTGACTGAAGCTTTCTTT
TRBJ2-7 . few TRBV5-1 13 CASSSLATYEQYF TGCGCCAGCAGCTCCCTGGCTACCTACGAGCAGTACTTC
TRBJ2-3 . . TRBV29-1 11 CSVAGSDTQYF TGCAGCGTTGCCGGGTCCGATACGCAGTATTTT
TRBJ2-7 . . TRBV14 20 CASSQDLTARAQTTVYEQYF TGTGCCAGCAGCCAAGATCTTACAGCCCGGGCACAAACTACCGTCTACGAGCAGTACTTC
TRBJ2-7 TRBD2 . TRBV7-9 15 CASSLDAGGPYEQYF TGTGCCAGCAGCTTAGATGCGGGAGGGCCCTACGAGCAGTACTTC
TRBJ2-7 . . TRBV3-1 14 CASSQGLQGYEQYF TGTGCCAGCAGCCAAGGACTACAGGGCTACGAGCAGTACTTC
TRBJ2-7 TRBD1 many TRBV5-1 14 CASSQTGEAREQYF TGCGCCAGCAGCCAGACAGGGGAGGCGAGGGAGCAGTACTTC
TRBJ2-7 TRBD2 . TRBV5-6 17 CASSHPSLARGTYEQYF TGTGCCAGCAGCCATCCCTCACTAGCGCGGGGTACCTACGAGCAGTACTTC
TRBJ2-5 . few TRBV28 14 CASSQTQVRKTQYF TGTGCCAGCAGTCAGACCCAGGTCCGGAAGACCCAGTACTTC
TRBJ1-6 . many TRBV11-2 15 CASSVGGHRNSPLHF TGTGCCAGCAGCGTGGGGGGACACCGGAATTCACCCCTCCACTTT
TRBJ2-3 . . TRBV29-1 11 CSVVYTDTQYF TGCAGCGTCGTCTACACAGATACGCAGTATTTT
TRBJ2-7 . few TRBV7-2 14 CASSSDRSPYEQYF TGTGCCAGCAGTTCGGACCGAAGTCCCTACGAGCAGTACTTC
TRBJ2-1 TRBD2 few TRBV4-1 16 CASSQETSGGPVGQFF TGCGCCAGCAGCCAAGAGACTAGCGGGGGTCCCGTGGGGCAGTTCTTC